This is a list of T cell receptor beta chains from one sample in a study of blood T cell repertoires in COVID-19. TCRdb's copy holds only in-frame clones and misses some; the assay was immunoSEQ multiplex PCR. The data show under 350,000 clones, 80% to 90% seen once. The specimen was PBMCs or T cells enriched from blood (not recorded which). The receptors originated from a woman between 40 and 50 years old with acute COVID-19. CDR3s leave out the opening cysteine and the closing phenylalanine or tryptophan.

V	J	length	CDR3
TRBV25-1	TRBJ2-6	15	ASTTGARPSGANVLT
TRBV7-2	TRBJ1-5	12	ASSLGRGDQPQH
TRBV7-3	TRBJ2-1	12	ASSPGPPENEQF
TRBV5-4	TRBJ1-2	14	ASSTGHPTKNYGYT
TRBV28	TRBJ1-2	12	ASSPGDRVSGYT
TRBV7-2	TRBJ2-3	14	ASSFFAGGGLNTQY
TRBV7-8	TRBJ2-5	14	ASSLVPTGEQETQY
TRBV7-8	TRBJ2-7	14	ASSSLGTGKSYEQY
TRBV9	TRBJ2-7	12	ASSKSNFREEQY
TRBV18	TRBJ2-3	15	ASSLPLGLATLDTQY
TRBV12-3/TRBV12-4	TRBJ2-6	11	ASSLYWANVLT
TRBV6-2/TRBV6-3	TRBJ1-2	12	ASSSPGQSYGYT
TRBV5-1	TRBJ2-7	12	ASSLRTSGYEQY
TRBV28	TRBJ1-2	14	ASSLPGQGGNYGYT
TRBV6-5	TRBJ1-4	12	ASSYRGGGEKLF
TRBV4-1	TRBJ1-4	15	ASSQAATGATNEKLF
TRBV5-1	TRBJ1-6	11	ASSFAETGPLH
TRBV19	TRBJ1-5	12	ASTLIVNNQPQH
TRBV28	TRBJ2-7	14	ASSLVSGGLMYEQY
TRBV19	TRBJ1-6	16	ASSGGASRQIYNSPLH
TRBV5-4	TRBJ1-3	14	ASSLAAGRGGNTIY
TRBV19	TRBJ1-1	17	ASRPGQGARYSSDAEAF
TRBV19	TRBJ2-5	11	ASAAGGRETQY
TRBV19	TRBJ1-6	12	ASIDSSYNSPLH
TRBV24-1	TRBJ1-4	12	ATKYSDRNEKLF
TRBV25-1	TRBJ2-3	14	ASSEGRLAGTDTQY
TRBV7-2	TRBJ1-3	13	ASSRGGAHGNTIY
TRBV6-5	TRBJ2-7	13	ASRTSTSASYEQY
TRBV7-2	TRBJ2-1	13	ASSLIAGGFNEQF